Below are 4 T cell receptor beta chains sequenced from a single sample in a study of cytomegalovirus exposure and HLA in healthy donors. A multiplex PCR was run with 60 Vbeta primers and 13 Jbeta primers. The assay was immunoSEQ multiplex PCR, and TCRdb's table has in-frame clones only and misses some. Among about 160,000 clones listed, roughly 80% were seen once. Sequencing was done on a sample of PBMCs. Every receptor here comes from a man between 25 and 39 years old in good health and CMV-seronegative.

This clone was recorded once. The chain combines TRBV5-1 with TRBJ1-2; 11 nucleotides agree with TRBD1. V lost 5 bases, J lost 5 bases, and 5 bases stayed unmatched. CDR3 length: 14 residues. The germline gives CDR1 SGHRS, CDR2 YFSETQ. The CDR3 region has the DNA TGCGCCAGCAGTGCCGGGACAGGGGGATATGGCTACACCTTC. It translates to CASSAGTGGYGYTF.

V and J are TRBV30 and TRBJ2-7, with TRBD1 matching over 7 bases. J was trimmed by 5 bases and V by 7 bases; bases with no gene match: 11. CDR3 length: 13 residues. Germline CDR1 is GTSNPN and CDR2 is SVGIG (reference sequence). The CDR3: CALGQVSVDEQYF. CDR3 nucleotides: TGTGCCTTAGGACAGGTCTCAGTGGACGAGCAGTACTTC.

The chain's CDR3 is CASSLAGGEGHPPIEQFF. Here the CDR3 DNA reads TGTGCCAGCAGCTTAGCAGGAGGGGAAGGACACCCCCCGATTGAGCAGTTCTTC. The chain carries TRBV7-9 and TRBJ2-1; TRBD2 is a possible D gene (6 bases). The CDR3 has 18 amino acids. V lost 0 bases and J lost 9, with 24 bases in between. The germline CDR1 and CDR2 sequences are SEHNR and FQNEAQ (reference sequence).

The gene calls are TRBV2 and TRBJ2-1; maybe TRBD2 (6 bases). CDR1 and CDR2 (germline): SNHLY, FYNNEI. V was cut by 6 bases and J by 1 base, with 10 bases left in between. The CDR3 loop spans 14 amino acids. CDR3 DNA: TGTGCCAGCAGCCGGGGAGGTTCCTACAATGAGCAGTTCTTC. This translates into CASSRGGSYNEQFF. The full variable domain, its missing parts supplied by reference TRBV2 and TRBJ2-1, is EPEVTQTPSHQVTQMGQEVILRCVPISNHLYFYWYRQILGQKVEFLVSFYNNEISEKSEIFDDQFSVERPDGSNFTLKIRSTKLEDSAMYFCASSRGGSYNEQFFGPGTRLTVL.